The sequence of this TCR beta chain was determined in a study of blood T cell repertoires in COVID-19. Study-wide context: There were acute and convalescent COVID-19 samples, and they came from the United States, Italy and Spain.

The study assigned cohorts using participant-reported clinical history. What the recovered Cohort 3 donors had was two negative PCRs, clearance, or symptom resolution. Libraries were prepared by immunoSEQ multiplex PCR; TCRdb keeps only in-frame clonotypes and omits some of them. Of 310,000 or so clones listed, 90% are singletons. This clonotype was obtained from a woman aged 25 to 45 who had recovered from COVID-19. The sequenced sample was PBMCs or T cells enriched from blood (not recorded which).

The CDR3 here is CASTAGTSSNEQFF. The CDR3 DNA reads as TGTGCCAGCACCGCCGGGACTAGCAGCAATGAGCAGTTCTTC. This chain connects TRBV28 to TRBJ2-1; 9 nucleotides line up with TRBD2. The CDR3 runs to 14 residues. With 7 bases clipped from V and 6 bases from J, the junction kept 7 bases outside the gene matches. Germline CDR1 reads MDHEN; CDR2 reads SYDVKM.